This TCR beta chain was documented in a study of blood T cell repertoires in COVID-19. Looking at the study overall: Sources were T cells, B-cell-depleted T cells, or PBMCs; the material itself was cDNA or gDNA.

Method: immunoSEQ multiplex PCR; TCRdb's copy keeps in-frame clones and lacks some. Among around 250,000 clones listed, about four fifths were seen once. The CDR3 is 16 amino acids. Germline CDR1 and CDR2: KGHSH and LQKENI. The V end was cut by 0 bases, the J end by 5 bases, with 13 bases between. The material sequenced was peripheral blood. This TCR was recovered from a man older than 75 with acute or convalescent COVID-19. The chain combines TRBV18 with TRBJ2-2; perhaps TRBD1 as D (6 bases). This CDR3 reads CASSPPSGAETGELFF. DNA for the CDR3: TGTGCCAGCTCACCACCGTCAGGGGCTGAGACCGGGGAGCTGTTTTTT.